Below, 17 T cell receptor beta chains from the same sample are listed, as sequenced in a study of shared clonotypes between healthy human individuals. Libraries were prepared by immunoSEQ multiplex PCR; TCRdb keeps only in-frame clonotypes and omits some of them. The data hold approximately 1,500,000 clones, with nearly 99% observed a single time. The material sequenced was naive CD4+ T cells sorted from blood. Subset noted: CD45RA+ positively selected. These receptors all come from a man aged 25 to 45 in good health.

The chain links TRBV19 to TRBJ1-1, with TRBD1 matching 7 bases. The length of the CDR3 is 12 residues. Germline CDR1 is LNHDA and CDR2 is SQIVND (reference sequence). V shed 9 bases and J 10 bases; nucleotides not matched to a gene: 11. The CDR3 here is CARRQGNIGAFF. The CDR3 region has the DNA TGTGCCAGGAGACAGGGTAATATCGGAGCTTTCTTT.

This chain joins TRBV7-9 and TRBJ2-1; 11 nucleotides align to TRBD1. CDR3 length: 18 amino acids. V was clipped by 5 bases and J by 4 bases; unmatched bases: 13. Per the germline V gene, CDR1 is SEHNR and CDR2 is FQNEAQ (reference sequence). CDR3 amino acids: CASSVPGQGEHAYNEQFF. Here the CDR3 DNA reads TGTGCCAGCAGCGTCCCGGGACAGGGGGAGCACGCATACAATGAGCAGTTCTTC.

J is TRBJ2-7 and V is TRBV7-3; 8 bases match TRBD1. This CDR3 contains 15 residues. Per the germline V gene, CDR1 is SGHTA and CDR2 is FQGTGA. After removal of 2 bases from V and 5 bases from J, the junction contained 8 bases not matched to a gene. The chain's CDR3 is CASSLGAGGFNEQYF. For the CDR3, the DNA is TGTGCCAGCAGCTTAGGGGCAGGGGGCTTCAACGAGCAGTACTTC. The full variable domain, with the rest looked up from reference TRBV7-3 and TRBJ2-7, is GAGVSQTPSNKVTEKGKYVELRCDPISGHTALYWYRQSLGQGPEFLIYFQGTGAADDSGLPNDRFFAVRPEGSVSTLKIQRTERGDSAVYLCASSLGAGGFNEQYFGPGTRLTVT.

The chain is built from TRBV7-2 and TRBJ2-1; TRBD2 might be the D (5 bases). Trimming pared 5 bases from V and 4 bases from J, leaving 15 bases between. Germline V CDR1 and CDR2: SGHTA, FQGNSA. The CDR3 extends over 15 amino acids. The CDR3 protein is CASSPRRSGYNEQFF. The CDR3 DNA reads as TGTGCCAGCAGCCCCAGGAGGAGTGGGTACAATGAGCAGTTCTTC.

V usage is TRBV15 and J usage is TRBJ2-3; the D call may be TRBD1 or TRBD2 (6 bases each). Germline CDR1 is LNHNV and CDR2 is YYDKDF (reference sequence). The V end lost 0 bases, the J end lost 4 bases, and 20 bases lay between the germline ends. The CDR3 extends over 18 amino acids. DNA of the CDR3: TGTGCCACCAGCAGAGAAGGGGGGAGGAGTCGGACAGCAGATACGCAGTATTTT. Translation: CATSREGGRSRTADTQYF.

In this sample, this clone turned up once. V and J are TRBV9 and TRBJ2-5; the match to TRBD2 covers 7 bases. V was clipped by 5 bases and J by 4 bases; unmatched bases: 8. This CDR3 is 14 amino acids long. Germline V gene lookup returns CDR1 SGDLS and CDR2 YYNGEE. CDR3: CASSRDAGAETQYF. For the CDR3, the DNA is TGTGCCAGCAGTAGAGACGCGGGAGCAGAGACCCAGTACTTC.

The chain combines TRBV12-2 with TRBJ2-1; TRBD2 is taken as the D call from the table, unchecked against the DNA. TRBV12-2 counts as a pseudogene. The CDR3 extends over 20 amino acids. The CDR3 nucleotides read TGTGCAAGTCGCTTATTTTCGAGACGACTAGCGGGAAGCTCCTACAATGAGCAGTTCTTC. Encoded protein: CASRLFSRRLAGSSYNEQFF.

The chain has TRBV19 and TRBJ1-1; TRBD1 is a possible D gene (6 bases). Trimming took off 7 bases at V and 0 bases at J, with 18 bases between the two ends. This CDR3 is 16 amino acids long. CDR1 and CDR2 from the germline V gene are LNHDA and SQIVND (reference sequence). The CDR3 bases are TGTGCCAGTACTAACTCAGGGGCCGGGATGAACACTGAAGCTTTCTTT. Protein sequence: CASTNSGAGMNTEAFF.

J is TRBJ2-7 and V is TRBV18; no clear D. Germline V gene lookup returns CDR1 KGHSH and CDR2 LQKENI. Between the trimmed V and J ends, which lost 2 bases and 3 bases, there was a span of 8 bases. CDR3 size: 13 residues. The CDR3 coding sequence is TGTGCCAGCTCACCAGTCCGAAACTACGAGCAGTACTTC. Protein: CASSPVRNYEQYF.

The chain employs TRBV6-5 and TRBJ2-1; 7 nucleotides agree with TRBD2. The CDR3 extends over 16 amino acids. Trimming at V came to 4 bases and at J to 6 bases, leaving 12 bases not matched to a gene. Germline lookup yields CDR1 MNHEY and CDR2 SVGAGI. The DNA of the CDR3 is TGTGCCAGCAGTTTCCGACCCGGGACTACTTCCAATGAGCAGTTCTTC. Amino acid sequence: CASSFRPGTTSNEQFF.

The chain is built from TRBV5-6 and TRBJ1-4; the D is unclear. The germline CDR1 and CDR2 sequences are SGHDT and YYEEEE. The CDR3 length is 14 residues. The V gene lost 0 bases and the J gene lost 6 bases, with 9 bases spanning the gap. The CDR3: CASSLETLDEKLFF. CDR3 in DNA: TGTGCCAGCAGCTTGGAAACACTTGATGAAAAACTGTTTTTT.

The chain employs TRBV25-1 and TRBJ2-1; no reliable D call. The V end lost 7 bases, the J end lost 2 bases, and 18 bases lay between the germline ends. The CDR3 has 16 residues. The germline gives CDR1 MGHDK, CDR2 SYGVNS. CDR3 protein: CASKGLGSGPYNEQFF. The CDR3 bases are TGTGCCAGCAAAGGTCTCGGTTCAGGACCCTACAATGAGCAGTTCTTC.

The genes are TRBV5-1 and TRBJ2-1; 8 positions match TRBD1. CDR1 SGHRS and CDR2 YFSETQ come from the germline V gene. The V gene end was trimmed by 3 bases and the J gene end by 0 bases; junction bases not matched to a gene: 8. This CDR3 contains 17 residues. CDR3 amino acids: CASSWLGQATSYNEQFF. The CDR3 nucleotides are TGCGCCAGCAGCTGGTTGGGACAGGCGACCTCCTACAATGAGCAGTTCTTC.

The V and J genes are TRBV27 and TRBJ2-7, with 12 bases matching TRBD1. The V and J ends lost 0 bases and 2 bases, in that order; junction bases with no gene match: 14. Germline CDR1 MNHEY, CDR2 SMNVEV (reference sequence). This CDR3 is 20 amino acids long. CDR3 sequence (DNA): TGTGCCAGCAGTTTATCAGGGACAGGGGGCACGAGCGGGAGTCCCTACGAGCAGTACTTC. Translation gives CASSLSGTGGTSGSPYEQYF.

V is TRBV2 and J is TRBJ2-7; a possible D gene is TRBD2 (6 bases). Germline assignment: CDR1 SNHLY and CDR2 FYNNEI. The CDR3 is 15 residues long. The V end was cut by 7 bases, the J end by 7 bases, with 23 bases between. The CDR3 reads CASTTPGLLKREQYF. As DNA, the CDR3 is TGTGCCAGCACAACTCCGGGACTCCTGAAGAGGGAGCAGTACTTC.

V usage is TRBV11-2 and J usage is TRBJ2-6; no clear D gene. This CDR3 is built from 13 residues. V was pared by 1 base and J by 10 bases, with 8 bases between. Germline lookup yields CDR1 SGHAT and CDR2 FQNNGV. CDR3 region: CASSLGSVNVLTF. As DNA, the CDR3 is TGTGCCAGCAGCTTAGGGTCAGTGAACGTCCTGACTTTC.

The CDR3 sequence: CASSPYQGLNTEAFF. The CDR3 DNA is TGTGCCAGCAGTCCGTACCAGGGGCTGAACACTGAAGCTTTCTTT. The genes are TRBV5-5 and TRBJ1-1, with D maybe TRBD1 (6 bases). Germline assignment: CDR1 SGHKS and CDR2 YYEKEE (reference sequence). CDR3 length: 15 amino acids. Trimming pared 5 bases from V and 0 bases from J, leaving 14 bases between.